The rows below give T cell receptor beta chains drawn from one sample of a study of preoperative IRX-2 immunotherapy in early breast cancer. Generated by immunoSEQ multiplex PCR, the TCRdb table keeps only in-frame clones and is missing some. Here the sample spans under 30,000 clones, around 90% being singletons. The sequences come from tumor tissue, collected after IRX-2 immunotherapy. These receptors were taken from a human donor with breast cancer. Each CDR3 is given with its conserved first and last residue. The D gene is left open where the match is weak. Clone size is stated in some rows and not others, as once, few, many or a class when expanded.

clone_size	d_call	cdr3_length	j_call	v_call	cdr3_nt	cdr3_aa
NA	NA	16	TRBJ1-2	TRBV4-2	TGTGCCAGCAGCCAAGACCAGGGAGTATACAACTATGGCTACACCTTC	CASSQDQGVYNYGYTF
NA	NA	14	TRBJ1-1	TRBV15	TGTGCCACCAGCAGAAACAGGGTAAGGACTGAAGCTTTCTTT	CATSRNRVRTEAFF
NA	NA	14	TRBJ2-1	TRBV11-3	TGTGCCAGCAGCTTAGATCGGGGGATGGATGAGCAGTTCTTC	CASSLDRGMDEQFF
NA	TRBD1	16	TRBJ1-5	TRBV6-6	TGTGCCAGCACCTACGACGGACAGGGCGGCAATCAGCCCCAGCATTTT	CASTYDGQGGNQPQHF
NA	NA	15	TRBJ2-2	TRBV5-5	TGTGCCAGCAGCTTGGGCAGGACGAACACCGGGGAGCTGTTTTTT	CASSLGRTNTGELFF
NA	NA	20	TRBJ2-1	TRBV4-2	TGTGCCAGCAGCCAAGGCCCCCTCGAGACAATGAGCAGTTCTCCTGTTGTGCAGTTCTTC	CASSQGPLETMSSSPVVQFF
NA	TRBD1	14	TRBJ1-2	TRBV7-9	TGTGCCAGCAGCCTTTCGACAGGGGGCTATGGCTACACCTTC	CASSLSTGGYGYTF
NA	NA	16	TRBJ1-5	TRBV12-5	TGTGCTAGTGGCTGCGGGGGGGGAGTGGGCAATCAGCCCCAGCATTTT	CASGCGGGVGNQPQHF
NA	NA	15	TRBJ2-3	TRBV5-1	TGCGCCAGCAGCTCCTGGCGCGGCACCGACGATACGCAGTATTTT	CASSSWRGTDDTQYF
once	NA	14	TRBJ1-3	TRBV6-1	TGTGCCAGCAGGGACAGTTCCCTCTGGAACACCATATATTTT	CASRDSSLWNTIYF
NA	NA	16	TRBJ2-2	TRBV27	TGTGCCAGCAGTCCCCCCGGGCCGATGAACACCGGGGAGCTGTTTTTT	CASSPPGPMNTGELFF
NA	NA	14	TRBJ1-3	TRBV10-3	TGTGCCATCAGTGACCTGACGGGACGAAACACCATATATTTT	CAISDLTGRNTIYF
NA	NA	14	TRBJ1-1	TRBV11-3	TGTGCCAGCAGCACCGGAGGGGGGAACACTGAAGCTTTCTTT	CASSTGGGNTEAFF
NA	NA	14	TRBJ1-4	TRBV19	TGTGCCAGTAGCCGTCGGGCAACTAATGAAAAACTGTTTTTT	CASSRRATNEKLFF
NA	NA	15	TRBJ1-3	TRBV19	TGTGCCAGTAGTAACGGGGCGAGCTCTGGAAACACCATATATTTT	CASSNGASSGNTIYF
NA	NA	17	TRBJ2-5	TRBV18	TGTGCCAGCTCACCACGGGACAGTCGGGGGTGGCAAGAGACCCAGTACTTC	CASSPRDSRGWQETQYF
NA	NA	14	TRBJ2-3	TRBV11-2	TGTGCCAGCAGCCCCCCGGTCTCGACAGATACGCAGTATTTT	CASSPPVSTDTQYF
NA	TRBD1	15	TRBJ1-2	TRBV15	TGTGCCACCAGCGCTAGACAGGGACCGCCTGGGGGCTACACCTTC	CATSARQGPPGGYTF
NA	NA	15	TRBJ2-2	TRBV4-2	TGTGCCAGCAGCCAAGGAGACTTAGGGGGCGGGGAGCTGTTTTTT	CASSQGDLGGGELFF
NA	NA	14	TRBJ2-3	TRBV5-1	TGCGCCAGCGCCGGCGGGACAGTCACAGATACGCAGTATTTT	CASAGGTVTDTQYF
NA	NA	17	TRBJ2-6	TRBV9	TGTGCCAGCAGCCGTAGTAGTTGGGTATCTGGGGCCAACGTCCTGACTTTC	CASSRSSWVSGANVLTF
NA	NA	17	TRBJ1-1	TRBV19	TGTGCCAGTACCACCGGGGGGAGGTTGATGGTGAACACTGAAGCTTTCTTT	CASTTGGRLMVNTEAFF
NA	NA	14	TRBJ2-5	TRBV6-1	TGTGCCAGCAGTGAAGCGCATGTCCAAGAGACCCAGTACTTC	CASSEAHVQETQYF
NA	NA	15	TRBJ1-4	TRBV6-6	TGTGCCAGCAGTTACAGCAGGGGAACTAATGAAAAACTGTTTTTT	CASSYSRGTNEKLFF
NA	NA	15	TRBJ2-5	TRBV5-1	TGCGCCAGCAGCGTGGTCGGACTAACCCAAGAGACCCAGTACTTC	CASSVVGLTQETQYF
NA	NA	13	TRBJ2-3	TRBV9	TGTGCCAGCAGCGTAGGGGACACAGATACGCAGTATTTT	CASSVGDTDTQYF
NA	NA	16	TRBJ2-3	TRBV5-1	TGCGCCAGCAGCTTGGATGGGACCCCCGGGGGAGATACGCAGTATTTT	CASSLDGTPGGDTQYF
NA	TRBD2	14	TRBJ2-2	TRBV5-5	TGTGCCAGCAGCCTTCGACTAGCCCCCGGGGAGCTGTTTTTT	CASSLRLAPGELFF
NA	NA	13	TRBJ1-1	TRBV29-1	TGCAGCGTTGGGGACTTTCTAAGCACTGAAGCTTTCTTT	CSVGDFLSTEAFF
NA	NA	16	TRBJ1-5	TRBV6-1	TGTGCCAGCAGTGAACAACCCCCGTCGTCCAATCAGCCCCAGCATTTT	CASSEQPPSSNQPQHF
once	TRBD1	17	TRBJ2-5	TRBV4-1	TGCGCCAGCAGCCAACTTAGGGTCGGGACAGCTCAAGAGACCCAGTACTTC	CASSQLRVGTAQETQYF
NA	TRBD2	15	TRBJ2-1	TRBV6-5	TGTGCCAGCAGTCCGACTAGCGGGGTTTTCAATGAGCAGTTCTTC	CASSPTSGVFNEQFF
NA	TRBD2	16	TRBJ2-2	TRBV5-1	TGCGCCAGCAGCTTCCCACTAGCGGGGGGGCCCGGGGAGCTGTTTTTT	CASSFPLAGGPGELFF
NA	TRBD2	15	TRBJ2-1	TRBV10-3	TGTGCCATCAGAACTAGCGGCGGGGGGCAAGGTGAGCAGTTCTTC	CAIRTSGGGQGEQFF
NA	NA	15	TRBJ1-2	TRBV7-6	TGTGCCAGCCGGGCAGGGCCCGGTCAAAACTATGGCTACACCTTC	CASRAGPGQNYGYTF
NA	NA	14	TRBJ2-1	TRBV29-1	TGCAGCGATTCTAGAGGTAGGGGAGGAAATGAGCAGTTCTTC	CSDSRGRGGNEQFF
NA	NA	13	TRBJ1-2	TRBV4-1	TGCGCCAGCAGCCAAGCAGGACCACGGGGCTACACCTTC	CASSQAGPRGYTF
NA	NA	13	TRBJ1-1	TRBV2	TGTGCCAGCAGTGAATGGATGATCGAGGGCGCTTTCTTT	CASSEWMIEGAFF
NA	NA	15	TRBJ1-3	TRBV6-6	TGTGCCAGCAGTTTCGGACAGACTGCTGGAAACACCATATATTTT	CASSFGQTAGNTIYF
NA	NA	15	TRBJ1-5	TRBV6-1	TGTGCCAGCAGTGAGGCGACCGGGACAAATCAGCCCCAGCATTTT	CASSEATGTNQPQHF
NA	TRBD2	15	TRBJ2-2	TRBV9	TGTGCCAGCAGCGTGGGTAGCGGGGAGGTCGGGGAGCTGTTTTTT	CASSVGSGEVGELFF
NA	TRBD1	13	TRBJ2-5	TRBV10-3	TGTGCCATCGCGCAGACAGGGCAAGAGACCCAGTACTTC	CAIAQTGQETQYF
NA	NA	13	TRBJ2-1	TRBV5-1	TGCGCCAGCAGCAGTATTAGTTCCAATGAGCAGTTCTTC	CASSSISSNEQFF
NA	NA	12	TRBJ2-1	TRBV7-8	TGTGCCAGCAGCTCTTGGGTGAATGAGCAGTTCTTC	CASSSWVNEQFF